What follows are 7 T cell receptor beta chains derived from one specimen sequenced in a study of blood T cells in healthy people across ages. A second roughly 6 to 12 cycle PCR used barcoded and J-beta primers. TCRdb fed the 5' RACE reads into MiXCR, producing one record per CDR3 protein. This sample has fewer than 1,000,000 distinct CDR3 sequences, with 44% found just once. The sample taken for sequencing was blood. The receptors here all came from a man aged 55 to 69 in good health.

This clonotype was detected only a few times. The chain combines TRBV11-2 with TRBJ2-5, with 11 bases fitting TRBD2. The ends lost 6 bases at V and 4 bases at J; junction bases unmatched: 7. The CDR3 spans 15 residues. In germline, CDR1 is SGHAT, CDR2 FQNNGV. As DNA, the CDR3 is TGTGCCAGCAGTTCCCGACTAGCGGGGTTAGAGACCCAGTACTTC. Its protein product is CASSSRLAGLETQYF.

This clonotype was observed a few times. The gene calls are TRBV7-9 and TRBJ1-4; D may be TRBD1 (6 bases). The CDR3 runs 13 residues. Germline CDR1 reads SEHNR; CDR2 reads FQNEAQ (reference sequence). The V gene lost 5 bases and the J gene lost 7 bases, with 11 bases spanning the gap. CDR3 DNA sequence: TGTGCCAGCAGCCAACAGGGAAGTGAAAAACTGTTTTTT. Its translation: CASSQQGSEKLFF. The whole variable domain, remainder taken from reference TRBV7-9 and TRBJ1-4, is DTGVSQNPRHKITKRGQNVTFRCDPISEHNRLYWYRQTLGQGPEFLTYFQNEAQLEKSRLLSDRFSAERPKGSFSTLEIQRTEQGDSAMYLCASSQQGSEKLFFGSGTQLSVL.

This clonotype occurred a few times. The chain has TRBV12-3 or TRBV12-4 and TRBJ1-6; D remains unclear. The CDR3 extends over 15 amino acids. Trimming left V 6 bases short and J 0 bases short, with 9 bases between. The CDR3 loop reads CASSGYSSYNSPLHF. The CDR3 bases are TGTGCCAGCAGCGGATATAGCTCCTATAATTCACCCCTCCACTTT.

This rearrangement joins TRBV10-3 to TRBJ2-1; D tentatively fits TRBD1 or TRBD2 (5 bases each). This CDR3 comprises 13 residues. With 10 bases removed from V and 5 bases from J, the gap between germline ends came to 15 bases. Germline values: CDR1 ENHRY, CDR2 SYGVKD. The CDR3 loop reads CATSPGTHNEQFF. CDR3 sequence (DNA): TGTGCCACGTCTCCGGGGACCCACAATGAGCAGTTCTTC.

This clonotype was detected only a few times. The chain couples TRBV10-3 to TRBJ2-3; no clear D gene. CDR1 and CDR2 from the germline V gene are ENHRY and SYGVKD. CDR3 length: 12 residues. With 4 bases removed from V and 6 bases from J, the gap between germline ends came to 8 bases. The CDR3 is CAISGQLDTQYF. In DNA form, the CDR3 reads TGTGCCATCAGTGGGCAACTTGATACGCAGTATTTT.

V usage is TRBV3-1 and J usage is TRBJ2-3; TRBD2 matches at 8 bases. The CDR3 extends over 16 amino acids. The V and J ends lost 4 bases and 2 bases, in that order; junction bases with no gene match: 8. Germline V gene lookup returns CDR1 LGHDT and CDR2 YNNKEL (reference sequence). The CDR3 DNA reads TGTGCCAGCAGCCCTACCCGCGGGGGGACCACAGATACGCAGTATTTT. It translates to CASSPTRGGTTDTQYF.

Many counts were recorded for this clonotype. The chain joins TRBV29-1 to TRBJ2-7, with unresolved D. CDR1 is SQVTM and CDR2 is ANQGSEA in the germline V gene. CDR3 length equals 14 residues. V was shortened by 5 bases and J by 2 bases, with 16 bases between the two germline ends. The CDR3 sequence: CSVQPGVRTYEQYF. The CDR3 bases are TGCAGCGTTCAGCCAGGTGTCCGAACCTACGAGCAGTACTTC.